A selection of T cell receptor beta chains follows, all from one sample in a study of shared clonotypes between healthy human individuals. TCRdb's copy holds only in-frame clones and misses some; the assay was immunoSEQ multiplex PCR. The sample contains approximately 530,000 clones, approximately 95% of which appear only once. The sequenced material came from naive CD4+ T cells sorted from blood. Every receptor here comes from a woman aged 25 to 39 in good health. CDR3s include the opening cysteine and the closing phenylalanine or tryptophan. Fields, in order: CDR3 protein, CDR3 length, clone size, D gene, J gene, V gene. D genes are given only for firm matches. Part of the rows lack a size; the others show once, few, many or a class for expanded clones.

cdr3_aa: CASSQVPDIAYEQYF; cdr3_length: 15; clone_size: -; d_call: -; j_call: TRBJ2-7; v_call: TRBV4-1
cdr3_aa: CASSEAGAGRDTYGYTF; cdr3_length: 17; clone_size: -; d_call: -; j_call: TRBJ1-2; v_call: TRBV6-1
cdr3_aa: CASSLGSGALSYEQYF; cdr3_length: 16; clone_size: -; d_call: -; j_call: TRBJ2-7; v_call: TRBV28
cdr3_aa: CASRGTGYEQYF; cdr3_length: 12; clone_size: -; d_call: -; j_call: TRBJ2-7; v_call: TRBV2
cdr3_aa: CASSQYELTDGYTF; cdr3_length: 14; clone_size: -; d_call: -; j_call: TRBJ1-2; v_call: TRBV2
cdr3_aa: CASSPRGGAVYEQYF; cdr3_length: 15; clone_size: -; d_call: TRBD2; j_call: TRBJ2-7; v_call: TRBV5-4
cdr3_aa: CASQPGGPNYGYTF; cdr3_length: 14; clone_size: -; d_call: -; j_call: TRBJ1-2; v_call: TRBV19
cdr3_aa: CASELTSGTETQYF; cdr3_length: 14; clone_size: -; d_call: TRBD2; j_call: TRBJ2-5; v_call: TRBV28
cdr3_aa: CASSRGLAGNEQYF; cdr3_length: 14; clone_size: -; d_call: TRBD2; j_call: TRBJ2-7; v_call: TRBV6-5
cdr3_aa: CASRAKQGRDSPLHF; cdr3_length: 15; clone_size: -; d_call: -; j_call: TRBJ1-6; v_call: TRBV7-8
cdr3_aa: CASSPLGRAPISGGANVLTF; cdr3_length: 20; clone_size: -; d_call: -; j_call: TRBJ2-6; v_call: TRBV18
cdr3_aa: CASSRTGTFNEKLFF; cdr3_length: 15; clone_size: -; d_call: -; j_call: TRBJ1-4; v_call: TRBV19
cdr3_aa: CASSKTGVTDTGELFF; cdr3_length: 16; clone_size: -; d_call: TRBD1; j_call: TRBJ2-2; v_call: TRBV7-2
cdr3_aa: CASSDGRGNEQFF; cdr3_length: 13; clone_size: -; d_call: -; j_call: TRBJ2-1; v_call: TRBV10-1
cdr3_aa: CASNPGRGIGNTIYF; cdr3_length: 15; clone_size: -; d_call: -; j_call: TRBJ1-3; v_call: TRBV9
cdr3_aa: CASSSTVGLYEQYF; cdr3_length: 14; clone_size: once; d_call: -; j_call: TRBJ2-7; v_call: TRBV7-9
cdr3_aa: CASFQRGFGGYGYTF; cdr3_length: 15; clone_size: -; d_call: -; j_call: TRBJ1-2; v_call: TRBV28
cdr3_aa: CASSTSGIPNNEQFF; cdr3_length: 15; clone_size: -; d_call: TRBD2; j_call: TRBJ2-1; v_call: TRBV4-1
cdr3_aa: CASSSTGLLAEAFF; cdr3_length: 14; clone_size: -; d_call: -; j_call: TRBJ1-1; v_call: TRBV28
cdr3_aa: CASSYSATGRAYGYTF; cdr3_length: 16; clone_size: -; d_call: TRBD1; j_call: TRBJ1-2; v_call: TRBV6-5
cdr3_aa: CASSVSSNTEAFF; cdr3_length: 13; clone_size: -; d_call: -; j_call: TRBJ1-1; v_call: TRBV9
cdr3_aa: CASSSDRSYGYTF; cdr3_length: 13; clone_size: few; d_call: TRBD1; j_call: TRBJ1-2; v_call: TRBV27
cdr3_aa: CASSHSTGRYTEAFF; cdr3_length: 15; clone_size: -; d_call: TRBD1; j_call: TRBJ1-1; v_call: TRBV4-1
cdr3_aa: CASSSAGGAINYGYTF; cdr3_length: 16; clone_size: -; d_call: -; j_call: TRBJ1-2; v_call: TRBV28
cdr3_aa: CASSLEIKPYEQYF; cdr3_length: 14; clone_size: -; d_call: -; j_call: TRBJ2-7; v_call: TRBV7-9
cdr3_aa: CASSLPGTVYGYTF; cdr3_length: 14; clone_size: few; d_call: TRBD1; j_call: TRBJ1-2; v_call: TRBV28
cdr3_aa: CASSWDVATNEKLFF; cdr3_length: 15; clone_size: -; d_call: -; j_call: TRBJ1-4; v_call: TRBV28
cdr3_aa: CASSNHRERNTIYF; cdr3_length: 14; clone_size: -; d_call: -; j_call: TRBJ1-3; v_call: TRBV28
cdr3_aa: CASSEKAALGDTQYF; cdr3_length: 15; clone_size: -; d_call: -; j_call: TRBJ2-3; v_call: TRBV2
cdr3_aa: CASSLTDYYQPQHF; cdr3_length: 14; clone_size: -; d_call: -; j_call: TRBJ1-5; v_call: TRBV19
cdr3_aa: CASSISRRTTEAFF; cdr3_length: 14; clone_size: -; d_call: -; j_call: TRBJ1-1; v_call: TRBV19
cdr3_aa: CASSLAFHQPQHF; cdr3_length: 13; clone_size: -; d_call: -; j_call: TRBJ1-5; v_call: TRBV5-5
cdr3_aa: CASSLVAGDYGYTF; cdr3_length: 14; clone_size: -; d_call: -; j_call: TRBJ1-2; v_call: TRBV7-2
cdr3_aa: CASLGQLAKNIQYF; cdr3_length: 14; clone_size: -; d_call: TRBD1; j_call: TRBJ2-4; v_call: TRBV2
cdr3_aa: CASSYGANQPQHF; cdr3_length: 13; clone_size: -; d_call: -; j_call: TRBJ1-5; v_call: TRBV11-2
cdr3_aa: CASSEVRVSTNYGYTF; cdr3_length: 16; clone_size: -; d_call: -; j_call: TRBJ1-2; v_call: TRBV2
cdr3_aa: CASSQNKNIQYF; cdr3_length: 12; clone_size: -; d_call: -; j_call: TRBJ2-4; v_call: TRBV2
cdr3_aa: CASSLLGQATEAFF; cdr3_length: 14; clone_size: -; d_call: TRBD1; j_call: TRBJ1-1; v_call: TRBV7-9
cdr3_aa: CASSRDVHEQYF; cdr3_length: 12; clone_size: -; d_call: -; j_call: TRBJ2-7; v_call: TRBV2
cdr3_aa: CASSPGGLNTGELFF; cdr3_length: 15; clone_size: -; d_call: TRBD1; j_call: TRBJ2-2; v_call: TRBV6-6
cdr3_aa: CAYASGSTDTQYF; cdr3_length: 13; clone_size: -; d_call: -; j_call: TRBJ2-3; v_call: TRBV19
cdr3_aa: CASSRPPGDEQYF; cdr3_length: 13; clone_size: -; d_call: -; j_call: TRBJ2-7; v_call: TRBV13
cdr3_aa: CASSYSFEVNEKLFF; cdr3_length: 15; clone_size: -; d_call: -; j_call: TRBJ1-4; v_call: TRBV6-6
cdr3_aa: CASSVHPGAALRVGELFF; cdr3_length: 18; clone_size: -; d_call: -; j_call: TRBJ2-2; v_call: TRBV9
cdr3_aa: CASSSLGRSNYGYTF; cdr3_length: 15; clone_size: -; d_call: -; j_call: TRBJ1-2; v_call: TRBV6-6